The clone carrying this TCR beta chain appeared once. This sample was included in a study of blood T cells in healthy people across ages. CDR1 is SGHRS, CDR2 YFSETQ, per germline. The CDR3 has 13 amino acids. The V and J ends lost 6 bases and 3 bases respectively, with 12 bases between them. A second PCR, run for roughly 7 to 12 cycles, used a sample-barcoded 5' primer plus a J-beta primer mix. Every molecule of cDNA carried a tag from a template-switch adaptor with 12 random nucleotides. Using its own MiXCR run on the 5' RACE reads, TCRdb lists one record per CDR3 protein. The sample contains about 1.8 million distinct CDR3 sequences, around 48% of which appear only once. Samples each yielded at least 5 micrograms of total RNA.

This chain connects TRBV5-1 to TRBJ1-2, with D possibly matching TRBD1 (5 bases). The sequence came from a woman aged 40 to 50 in good health. Sequencing was carried out using blood. CDR3 bases: TGCGCCAGCAACCTTCAGGGTGACTATGGCTACACCTTC. It translates to CASNLQGDYGYTF. Variable domain in full (rest from reference TRBV5-1 and TRBJ1-2): KAGVTQTPRYLIKTRGQQVTLSCSPISGHRSVSWYQQTPGQGLQFLFEYFSETQRNKGNFPGRFSGRQFSNSRSEMNVSTLELGDSALYLCASNLQGDYGYTFGSGTRLTVV.